This entry lists 19 T cell receptor beta chains sequenced from one sample in a study of T-cell reconstitution after alpha-beta-depleted transplantation in children. This sample's TCRbeta library carried unique molecular identifier barcodes. From the PCR reads, TCRdb called clonotypes with MiXCR, one entry per CDR3 protein. The table includes 610,000 or so distinct CDR3 sequences, roughly a quarter detected once. Sequencing was performed on PBMCs, taken before TCRalphabeta/CD19-depleted stem cell transplant. These receptors all come from a boy under two years old with Wiskott-Aldrich syndrome, due to receive a stem cell transplant.

This clonotype has just a few counts. The V gene is TRBV14, the J gene TRBJ1-1; 8 nucleotides line up with TRBD1. Germline lookup yields CDR1 SGHDN and CDR2 FVKESK. The V gene end was trimmed by 2 bases and the J gene end by 0 bases; junction bases not matched to a gene: 23. This CDR3 is built from 22 residues. The DNA for the CDR3 is TGTGCCAGCAGCCAAAACGGTCAGGGACAGGTTTTTGCAAACCCGGTGAACACTGAAGCTTTCTTT. Translated: CASSQNGQGQVFANPVNTEAFF.

This clonotype has more than one count but fewer than ten. The chain links TRBV5-1 to TRBJ2-3, with D unclear. The CDR3 totals 15 residues. In germline, CDR1 is SGHRS, CDR2 YFSETQ. V lost 1 base and J 1 base, leaving 10 bases between the germline ends. The CDR3 DNA reads TGCGCCAGCAGCTTGAAAGGGCAAGGCACAGATACGCAGTATTTT. This codes for CASSLKGQGTDTQYF.

The chain links TRBV15 to TRBJ2-7; perhaps TRBD1 as D (6 bases). V was pared by 0 bases and J by 3 bases, with 12 bases between. Per the germline V gene, CDR1 is LNHNV and CDR2 is YYDKDF (reference sequence). The CDR3 covers 15 residues. The DNA of the CDR3 is TGTGCCACCAGCAGAGATGTTAGGGGGAACTACGAGCAGTACTTC. This translates into CATSRDVRGNYEQYF. The whole variable domain, remainder taken from reference TRBV15 and TRBJ2-7, is DAMVIQNPRYQVTQFGKPVTLSCSQTLNHNVMYWYQQKSSQAPKLLFHYYDKDFNNEADTPDNFQSRRPNTSFCFLDIRSPGLGDTAMYLCATSRDVRGNYEQYFGPGTRLTVT.

CDR3 nucleotides: TGCGCCAGCAGCGCCCTCTCGTCGGGCTACAATGAGCAGTTCTTC. Its protein product is CASSALSSGYNEQFF. The chain joins TRBV5-1 to TRBJ2-1; D unclear. From germline, CDR1 is SGHRS and CDR2 YFSETQ. V lost 4 bases, J lost 3 bases, and 14 bases lay in between. This CDR3 has 15 residues.

This chain joins TRBV5-1 and TRBJ2-3; 8 bases agree with TRBD1. The germline V gene has CDR1 SGHRS and CDR2 YFSETQ. Trimming at V came to 4 bases and at J to 6 bases, leaving 7 bases not matched to a gene. CDR3 length: 14 residues. In nucleotides, the CDR3 is TGCGCCAGCAGCCCGGACAGGGTAGAGGATACGCAGTATTTT. Translation gives CASSPDRVEDTQYF. The full variable domain, in which reference TRBV5-1 and TRBJ2-3 provide the parts outside the CDR3, is KAGVTQTPRYLIKTRGQQVTLSCSPISGHRSVSWYQQTPGQGLQFLFEYFSETQRNKGNFPGRFSGRQFSNSRSEMNVSTLELGDSALYLCASSPDRVEDTQYFGPGTRLTVL.

The gene calls are TRBV14 and TRBJ2-1, with 7 positions matching TRBD2. The CDR3 extends over 16 amino acids. V was clipped by 3 bases and J by 0 bases; unmatched bases: 5. The germline gives CDR1 SGHDN, CDR2 FVKESK. CDR3 sequence: CASSQWGRGSYNEQFF. CDR3 nucleotides: TGTGCCAGCAGCCAGTGGGGGAGGGGCTCCTACAATGAGCAGTTCTTC.

This chain joins TRBV5-1 and TRBJ1-2; no clear D gene. Germline CDR1 is SGHRS and CDR2 is YFSETQ. The CDR3 runs to 13 residues. The V and J ends lost 3 bases and 8 bases respectively, with 14 bases between them. The CDR3 reads CASSSGGQRGYTF. In DNA, the CDR3 is TGCGCCAGCAGCTCGGGCGGCCAACGCGGCTACACCTTC.

V gene TRBV5-1 combines with J gene TRBJ2-3; the D gene is possibly TRBD2 (6 bases). Trimming shortened V by 6 bases and J by 0 bases, and 23 bases separated the two germline ends. The germline CDR1 and CDR2 sequences are SGHRS and YFSETQ. CDR3 length: 18 amino acids. CDR3 protein: CASMFRQKRTTSTDTQYF. In DNA form, the CDR3 reads TGCGCCAGCATGTTTCGGCAGAAGAGGACTACTAGCACAGATACGCAGTATTTT.

The chain recombines TRBV5-1 with TRBJ2-5; 7 positions agree with TRBD1. CDR1 is SGHRS, CDR2 YFSETQ, per germline. Germline trimming cut 7 bases from V and 3 bases from J; bases unmatched to any gene: 9. This CDR3 spans 14 amino acids. The CDR3 DNA reads as TGCGCCAGCCGTGGGACAGTCCTGAAAGAGACCCAGTACTTC. It codes for CASRGTVLKETQYF.

The V call is TRBV6-1, the J call TRBJ2-3; 12 bases align to TRBD2. The V gene end was trimmed by 6 bases and the J gene end by 6 bases; junction bases not matched to a gene: 7. The length of the CDR3 is 15 residues. CDR1 is MNHNS and CDR2 is SASEGT in the germline V gene. CDR3: CASRFLAGGGDTQYF. The DNA of the CDR3 is TGTGCCAGCAGGTTCCTAGCGGGAGGGGGTGATACGCAGTATTTT.

This chain links TRBV29-1 with TRBJ2-1; TRBD2 aligns across 11 bases. The CDR3 runs to 15 residues. Germline lookup yields CDR1 SQVTM and CDR2 ANQGSEA. V lost 5 bases, J lost 3 bases, and 6 bases stayed unmatched. The CDR3 loop is CSVTSSGRIYNEQFF. In nucleotides, the CDR3 is TGCAGCGTTACCTCTAGCGGGAGGATCTACAATGAGCAGTTCTTC.

The chain joins TRBV18 to TRBJ2-6, with a tentative D call TRBD1 (5 bases). V was pared by 1 base and J by 1 base, with 8 bases between. Germline V lookup: CDR1 KGHSH, CDR2 LQKENI. This CDR3 region has 16 residues. Here the CDR3 reads CASSPLQGSGANVLTF. The CDR3 nucleotides are TGTGCCAGCTCACCACTTCAGGGATCTGGGGCCAACGTCCTGACTTTC.

The chain has TRBV6-1 and TRBJ2-1; 10 positions match TRBD1. CDR3 size: 18 residues. Unmatched junction bases numbered 10, after V lost 5 bases and J lost 0 bases. CDR1 is MNHNS, CDR2 SASEGT, per germline. The CDR3 nucleotides are TGTGCCAGCAGTAGGGGACAGGGGCGCTTCTTCTCCTACAATGAGCAGTTCTTC. Encoded protein: CASSRGQGRFFSYNEQFF.

This chain uses TRBV7-2 with TRBJ1-5; TRBD1 agrees at 7 bases. The CDR3 consists of 17 residues. After removal of 5 bases from V and 3 bases from J, the junction contained 13 bases not matched to a gene. Germline V gene sequence: CDR1 SGHTA, CDR2 FQGNSA. CDR3 nucleotide sequence: TGTGCCAGCAGCCCATGGAAGGGACAGCCCTACAATCAGCCCCAGCATTTT. Amino acids: CASSPWKGQPYNQPQHF.

This clonotype was found a few times. The V call is TRBV7-9, the J call TRBJ2-5; TRBD2 agrees at 7 bases. The CDR3 is 17 amino acids. The ends lost 5 bases at V and 2 bases at J; junction bases unmatched: 14. Per the germline V gene, CDR1 is SEHNR and CDR2 is FQNEAQ (reference sequence). Here the CDR3 DNA reads TGTGCCAGCAGCCAAACAGCGGGATTCTCTTTTCAAGAGACCCAGTACTTC. It is translated as CASSQTAGFSFQETQYF.

This clonotype was detected a few times. The chain employs TRBV5-1 and TRBJ2-7; either TRBD1 or TRBD2 may fit D (5 bases each). Deletions cut 4 bases from V and 6 bases from J, with 11 bases between. Germline lookup yields CDR1 SGHRS and CDR2 YFSETQ. The CDR3 contains 12 residues. This chain's CDR3 is CASSIEGSEQYF. The CDR3 region has the DNA TGCGCCAGCAGCATAGAGGGGAGCGAGCAGTACTTC.

The sample holds a few counts of this clonotype. The V gene is TRBV5-1, the J gene TRBJ1-5; TRBD1 might be the D (5 bases). CDR3 length equals 16 residues. The V gene lost 0 bases and the J gene lost 0 bases, with 10 bases spanning the gap. From germline, CDR1 is SGHRS and CDR2 YFSETQ. CDR3 sequence reads: CASSLEGPYSNQPQHF. Here the CDR3 DNA reads TGCGCCAGCAGCTTGGAGGGGCCTTATAGCAATCAGCCCCAGCATTTT. Filled out from reference TRBV5-1 and TRBJ1-5, the complete variable domain reads KAGVTQTPRYLIKTRGQQVTLSCSPISGHRSVSWYQQTPGQGLQFLFEYFSETQRNKGNFPGRFSGRQFSNSRSEMNVSTLELGDSALYLCASSLEGPYSNQPQHFGDGTRLSIL.

This clonotype has just a few counts. The rearrangement uses TRBV2 and TRBJ1-2; no clear D gene. CDR3 length: 11 residues. V lost 5 bases and J lost 8, with 9 bases in between. Germline V gene sequence: CDR1 SNHLY, CDR2 FYNNEI. Here the CDR3 reads CASSRIQGYTF. The CDR3 DNA sequence: TGTGCCAGCAGTCGAATTCAGGGCTACACCTTC.

This clonotype has a handful of counts. This chain uses TRBV12-3 or TRBV12-4 with TRBJ1-1; TRBD1 aligns across 10 bases. The CDR3 has 13 residues. Trimming took 6 bases from V and 7 from J; bases not matched to a gene: 5. In nucleotides, the CDR3 is TGTGCCAGCAGCAAGACAGGGGGCGGTGAAGCTTTCTTT. Encoded protein: CASSKTGGGEAFF.